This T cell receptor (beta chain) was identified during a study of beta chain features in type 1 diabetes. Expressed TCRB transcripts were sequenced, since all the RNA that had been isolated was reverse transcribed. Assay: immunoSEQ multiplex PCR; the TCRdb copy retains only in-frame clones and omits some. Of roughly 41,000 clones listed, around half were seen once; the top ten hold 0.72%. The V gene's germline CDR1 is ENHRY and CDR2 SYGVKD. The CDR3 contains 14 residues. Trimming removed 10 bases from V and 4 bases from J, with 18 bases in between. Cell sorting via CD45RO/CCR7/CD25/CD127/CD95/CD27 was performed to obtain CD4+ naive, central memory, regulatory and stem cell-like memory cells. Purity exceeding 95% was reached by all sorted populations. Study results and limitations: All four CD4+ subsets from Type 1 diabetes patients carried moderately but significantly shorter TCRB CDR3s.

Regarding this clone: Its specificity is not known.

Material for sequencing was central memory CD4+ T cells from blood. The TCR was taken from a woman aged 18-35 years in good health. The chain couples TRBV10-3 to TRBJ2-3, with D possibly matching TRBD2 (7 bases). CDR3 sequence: CATAGAPRADTQYF. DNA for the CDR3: TGTGCCACCGCGGGGGCCCCTCGCGCAGATACGCAGTATTTT.